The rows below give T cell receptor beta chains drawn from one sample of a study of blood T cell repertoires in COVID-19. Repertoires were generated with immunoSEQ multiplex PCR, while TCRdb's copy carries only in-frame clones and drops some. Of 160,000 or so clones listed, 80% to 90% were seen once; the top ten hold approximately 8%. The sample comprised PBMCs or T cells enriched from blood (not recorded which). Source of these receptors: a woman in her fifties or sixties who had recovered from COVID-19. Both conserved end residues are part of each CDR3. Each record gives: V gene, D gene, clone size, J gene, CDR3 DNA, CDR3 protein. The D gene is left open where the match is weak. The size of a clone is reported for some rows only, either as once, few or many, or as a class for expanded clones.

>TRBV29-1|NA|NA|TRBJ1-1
TGCAGCGCCCGAACCCAGATCTTCACTGAAGCTTTCTTT
CSARTQIFTEAFF
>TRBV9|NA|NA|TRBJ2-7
TGTGCCAGCAGCGTAGGTGGGGGGAACGAGCAGTACTTC
CASSVGGGNEQYF
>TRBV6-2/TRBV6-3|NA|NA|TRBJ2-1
TGTGCCAGCAGCAGACCCTCTAGTTGGCAGTTCTTC
CASSRPSSWQFF
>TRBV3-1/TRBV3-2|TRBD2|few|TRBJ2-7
TGTGCCAGCAGCGAGACTAGCGGGAGGGCTCACGAGCAGTACTTC
CASSETSGRAHEQYF
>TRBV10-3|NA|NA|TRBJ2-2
TGTGCCATCAGTGCTGGACAGAACACCGGGGAGCTGTTTTTT
CAISAGQNTGELFF
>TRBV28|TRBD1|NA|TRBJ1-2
TGTGCCAGCAGTTCTCCACCGACAGGGACCTATGGCTACACCTTC
CASSSPPTGTYGYTF
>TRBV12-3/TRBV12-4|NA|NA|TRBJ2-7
TGTGCCAGCAGCCTTGGACAGCTCTACGAGCAGTACTTC
CASSLGQLYEQYF
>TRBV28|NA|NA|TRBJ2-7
TGTGCCAGCGAGAAATACGGTTACGAGCAGTACTTC
CASEKYGYEQYF
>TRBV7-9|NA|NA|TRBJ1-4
TGTGCCAGCAACTCCTACTCAAATGAAAAACTGTTTTTT
CASNSYSNEKLFF
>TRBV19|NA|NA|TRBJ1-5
TGTGCCAGTAGATTCACCCCACAGGGAAATCAGCCCCAGCATTTT
CASRFTPQGNQPQHF
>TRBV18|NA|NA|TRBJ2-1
TGTGCCAGCTTATTGCGCAATGAGCAGTTCTTC
CASLLRNEQFF
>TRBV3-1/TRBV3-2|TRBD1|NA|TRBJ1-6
TGTGCCAGCAGCCAGACACAGGGGACACCCCTCCACTTT
CASSQTQGTPLHF
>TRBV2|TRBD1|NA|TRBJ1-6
TGTGCCAGCAGGAGGGACAGGACATCACCCCTCCACTTT
CASRRDRTSPLHF
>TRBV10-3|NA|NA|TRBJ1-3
TGTGCCATCAGTGATGGGACAAGGGATCCGAGCTCTGGAAACACCATATATTTT
CAISDGTRDPSSGNTIYF
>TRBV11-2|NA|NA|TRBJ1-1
TGTGCCAGCAGCTTAGGGGTTGGGGAGGCAGGGAACACTGAAGCTTTCTTT
CASSLGVGEAGNTEAFF
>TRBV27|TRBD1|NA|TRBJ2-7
TGTGCCAGCAGAGGCTTGGGACAGGGATCTTTAGGCTACGAGCAGTACTTC
CASRGLGQGSLGYEQYF
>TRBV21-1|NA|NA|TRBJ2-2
TGTGCCAGCAGCGCCCGGGAGCTCACCGGGGAGCTGTTTTTT
CASSARELTGELFF
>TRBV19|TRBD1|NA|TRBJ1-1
TGTGCCAGTAGGGGCCCAGGGGGCGCCTTCACTGAAGCTTTCTTT
CASRGPGGAFTEAFF
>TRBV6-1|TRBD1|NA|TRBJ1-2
TGTGCCAGCAGTGACCGTCTAGCAGGGGGTAACTATGGCTACACCTTC
CASSDRLAGGNYGYTF
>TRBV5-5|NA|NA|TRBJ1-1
TGTGCCAGCAGCTTCGGTGAGGCCACAGCTTTCTTT
CASSFGEATAFF
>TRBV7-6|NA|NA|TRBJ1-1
TGTGCCAGCAGCTTAGATGCCGGACAGAACACTGAAGCTTTCTTT
CASSLDAGQNTEAFF
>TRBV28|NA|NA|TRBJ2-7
TGTGCCAGCAGACGCAGGGGAAACTACGAGCAGTACTTC
CASRRRGNYEQYF
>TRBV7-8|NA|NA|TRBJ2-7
TGTGCCAGCAGCTTAAACTTTTACGAGCAGTACTTC
CASSLNFYEQYF
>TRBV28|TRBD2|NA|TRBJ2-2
TGTGCCAGCAGTTCACTAGCGGGAGTGGTGAACACCGGGGAGCTGTTTTTT
CASSSLAGVVNTGELFF
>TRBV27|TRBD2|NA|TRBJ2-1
TGTGCCAGCAGTTGGGGTGCGGGAGGGGAGCAGTTCTTC
CASSWGAGGEQFF
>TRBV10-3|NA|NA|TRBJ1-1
TGTGCCATCAGTGAGTCCCCTCTTCGGGAGAACACTGAAGCTTTCTTT
CAISESPLRENTEAFF
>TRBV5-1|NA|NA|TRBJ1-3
TGCGCCAGCAGCTACGCAGGGGCTGGAAACACCATATATTTT
CASSYAGAGNTIYF
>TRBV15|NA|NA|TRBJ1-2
TGTGCCACCAGCAGAGATCAGACAGCTTACACCTTC
CATSRDQTAYTF
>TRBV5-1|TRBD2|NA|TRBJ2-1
TGCGCCAGCAGCTGGACTAGCGGGAGGGGCAATGAGCAGTTCTTC
CASSWTSGRGNEQFF
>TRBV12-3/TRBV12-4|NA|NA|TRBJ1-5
TGTGCCAGCAGCTTGGAGCATCAGCCCCAGCATTTT
CASSLEHQPQHF
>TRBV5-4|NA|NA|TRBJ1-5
TGTGCCAGCAGCTTCGGGGGGAGCAGGGAGCCCCAGCATTTT
CASSFGGSREPQHF
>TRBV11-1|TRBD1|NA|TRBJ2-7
TGTGCCAGCAGCTTAGCAGGGACAGACTCCTACGAGCAGTACTTC
CASSLAGTDSYEQYF
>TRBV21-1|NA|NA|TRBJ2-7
TGTGCCAGCAGCAAAAAGCCCGGCGGTGAGCAGTACTTC
CASSKKPGGEQYF
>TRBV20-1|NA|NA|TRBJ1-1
TGCAGTCCTCGGTGGGGGAGGGGAGCTTTCTTT
CSPRWGRGAFF
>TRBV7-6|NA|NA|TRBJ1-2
TGTGCCAGCAGCTTCGTAACAGGGAATGGCTACACCTTC
CASSFVTGNGYTF
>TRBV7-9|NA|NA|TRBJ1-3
TGTGCCAGCAGCTTAGCGCGTACAGACTCTGGAAACACCATATATTTT
CASSLARTDSGNTIYF
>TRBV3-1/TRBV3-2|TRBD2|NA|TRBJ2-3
TGTGCCAGCAGGCCCGGGACTAGCGGGAGAAATACGCAGTATTTT
CASRPGTSGRNTQYF
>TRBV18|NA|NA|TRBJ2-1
TGTGCCAGCTCACCGCCAGTCTACAATGAGCAGTTCTTC
CASSPPVYNEQFF
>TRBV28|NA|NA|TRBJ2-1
TGTGCCAGCATCTTAGGGGGTATAAACAATGAGCAGTTCTTC
CASILGGINNEQFF